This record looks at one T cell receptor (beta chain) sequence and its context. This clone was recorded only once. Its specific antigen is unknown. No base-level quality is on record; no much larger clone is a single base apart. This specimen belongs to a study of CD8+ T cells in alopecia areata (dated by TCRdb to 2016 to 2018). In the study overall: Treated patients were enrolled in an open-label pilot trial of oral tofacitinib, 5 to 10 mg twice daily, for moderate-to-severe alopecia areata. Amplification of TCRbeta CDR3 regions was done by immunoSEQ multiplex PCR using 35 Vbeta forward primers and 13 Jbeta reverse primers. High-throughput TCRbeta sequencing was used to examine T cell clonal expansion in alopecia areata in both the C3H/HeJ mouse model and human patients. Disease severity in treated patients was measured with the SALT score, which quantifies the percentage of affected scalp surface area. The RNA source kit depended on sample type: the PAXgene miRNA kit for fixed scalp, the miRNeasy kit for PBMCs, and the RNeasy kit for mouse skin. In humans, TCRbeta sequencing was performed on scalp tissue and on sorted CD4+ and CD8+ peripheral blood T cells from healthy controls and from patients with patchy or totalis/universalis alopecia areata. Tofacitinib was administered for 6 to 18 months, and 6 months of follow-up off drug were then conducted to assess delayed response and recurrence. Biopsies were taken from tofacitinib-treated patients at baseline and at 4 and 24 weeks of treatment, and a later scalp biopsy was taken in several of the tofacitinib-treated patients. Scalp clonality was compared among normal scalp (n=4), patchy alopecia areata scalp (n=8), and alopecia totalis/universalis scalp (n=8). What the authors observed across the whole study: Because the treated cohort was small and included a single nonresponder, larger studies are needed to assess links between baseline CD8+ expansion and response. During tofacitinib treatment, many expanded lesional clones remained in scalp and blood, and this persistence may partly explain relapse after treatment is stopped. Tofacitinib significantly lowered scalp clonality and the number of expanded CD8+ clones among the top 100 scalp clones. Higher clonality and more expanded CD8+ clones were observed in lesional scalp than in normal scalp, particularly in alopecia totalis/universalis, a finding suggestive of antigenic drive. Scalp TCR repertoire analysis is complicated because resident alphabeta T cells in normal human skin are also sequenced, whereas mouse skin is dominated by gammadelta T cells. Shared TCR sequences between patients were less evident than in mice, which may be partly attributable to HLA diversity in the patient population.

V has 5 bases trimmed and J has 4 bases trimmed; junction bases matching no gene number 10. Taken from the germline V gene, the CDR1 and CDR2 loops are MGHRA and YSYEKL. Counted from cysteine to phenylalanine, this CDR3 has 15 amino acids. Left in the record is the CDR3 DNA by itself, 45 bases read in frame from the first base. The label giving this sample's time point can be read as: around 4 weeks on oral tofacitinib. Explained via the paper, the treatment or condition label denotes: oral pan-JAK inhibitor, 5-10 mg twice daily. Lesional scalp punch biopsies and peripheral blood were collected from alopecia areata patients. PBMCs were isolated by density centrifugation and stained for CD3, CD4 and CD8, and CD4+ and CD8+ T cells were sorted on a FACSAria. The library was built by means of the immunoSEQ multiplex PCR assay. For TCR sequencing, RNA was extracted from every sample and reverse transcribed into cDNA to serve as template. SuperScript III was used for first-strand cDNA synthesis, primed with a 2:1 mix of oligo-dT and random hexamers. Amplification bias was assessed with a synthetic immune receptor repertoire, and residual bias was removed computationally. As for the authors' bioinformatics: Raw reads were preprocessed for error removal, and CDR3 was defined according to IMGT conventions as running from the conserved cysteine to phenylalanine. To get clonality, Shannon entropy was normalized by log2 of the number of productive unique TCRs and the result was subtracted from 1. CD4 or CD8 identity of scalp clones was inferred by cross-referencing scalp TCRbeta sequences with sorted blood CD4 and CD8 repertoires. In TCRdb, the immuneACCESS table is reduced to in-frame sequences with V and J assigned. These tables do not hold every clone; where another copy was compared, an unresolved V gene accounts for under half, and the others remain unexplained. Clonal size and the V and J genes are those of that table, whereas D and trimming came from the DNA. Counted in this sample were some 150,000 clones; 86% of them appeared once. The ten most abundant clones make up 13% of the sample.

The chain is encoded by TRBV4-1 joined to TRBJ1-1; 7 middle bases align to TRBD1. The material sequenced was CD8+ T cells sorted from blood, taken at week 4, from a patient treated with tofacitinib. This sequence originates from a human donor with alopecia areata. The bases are TGCGCCAGCAGCTCAGAGGAGGGGGCGAGCACTGAAGCTTTCTTT. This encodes CASSSEEGASTEAFF.